This TCR beta chain came from a study of T cells in Graves' hyperthyroidism and ophthalmopathy. Whole-study findings and limits: Ophthalmopathy, which appeared later, was predicted by the model a median 6.5 months before onset. Ophthalmopathy and stable hyperthyroidism were separated by a 13 V-J model.

In this sample, this clonotype turned up many times. Its specificity is unknown. Germline CDR1 and CDR2: DFQATT and SNEGSKA (reference sequence). V dropped 2 bases and J dropped 1; count of bases not matched to a gene: 3. The CDR3 runs 15 residues. Ophthalmopathy in the patients scored at least 3 on Clinical Activity Score and at least 4 on NOSPECS grade, lasting under 3 months. Using RNA transcripts as the source, TCR beta CDR3 regions were amplified. A set of HTBI primers served as the primers for a first-round RT-PCR of the TCR CDR3. Each CDR3 protein is one row after TCRdb ran MiXCR on the multiplex PCR reads. The repertoire holds about 380,000 distinct CDR3 sequences, roughly 20% seen once, with 40% in the top ten.

Sequenced sample: blood. This TCR was recovered from a man in his late teens or twenties with Graves' ophthalmopathy. The chain is built from TRBV20-1 and TRBJ2-3; 10 positions agree with TRBD2. The CDR3 spells CSARPGTSGTDTQYF. The CDR3 bases are TGCAGTGCTAGACCCGGGACTAGCGGCACAGATACGCAGTATTTT.